This paragraph covers one T cell receptor (beta chain) sequence. This CDR3 is 17 amino acids long. Germline lookup yields CDR1 SNHLY and CDR2 FYNNEI. The junction had 12 bases not matched to a gene; V was cut back by 6 bases and J by 3 bases. This record belongs to a study of response to subunit inactivated influenza vaccine. TCRdb re-derived calls from the RT-PCR reads in MiXCR, one entry per CDR3 protein. The table includes approximately 730,000 distinct CDR3 sequences, around 14% detected once. The clonotype originates from a man in his forties or fifties who received an inactivated influenza vaccine. The source material was PBMCs from blood, sampled less than 15 days before vaccination. The V gene is TRBV2, the J gene TRBJ2-3; 10 bases align to TRBD1. CDR3 DNA: TGTGCCAGCAGCCCCACCCTGGGACAGGGGAAGACAGATACGCAGTATTTT. It translates to CASSPTLGQGKTDTQYF.